This TCR beta chain was recovered during a study of OX40 agonist ivuxolimab in advanced cancers. The CDR3 consists of 13 residues. Trimming took 1 base from V and 6 from J, leaving 9 bases between them. CDR1 and CDR2 from the germline V gene are MNHEY and SVGAGI. Profiled with immunoSEQ multiplex PCR; TCRdb holds only in-frame clones, not every one. Among about 98,000 clones listed, 87% were seen once. This chain connects TRBV6-5 to TRBJ1-2, with a possible D match to TRBD1 (5 bases). Sequencing used CD4+ or CD8+ T cells sorted from blood, obtained in a trial of the OX40 agonist ivuxolimab. The sequence came from an adult with an advanced solid tumor such as melanoma, head and neck, liver or kidney cancer. The CDR3 protein is CASSYFGANGYTF. DNA for the CDR3: TGTGCCAGCAGTTACTTTGGGGCAAATGGCTACACCTTC.